A single sample gave rise to the 15 T cell receptor beta chains below, sequenced in a study of cytomegalovirus exposure and HLA in healthy donors (dated by TCRdb to the late 2010s). The library was obtained by the immunoSEQ multiplex PCR assay. A mixture of 60 forward primers for TCR Vbeta segments and 13 reverse primers for TCR Jbeta segments was used in the multiplex PCR. Entries here come from immuneACCESS through TCRdb and include only in-frame sequences with V and J called. Some clones fail to appear in such tables; in the studies checked, an unresolved V gene covers under half of the shortfall, and the cause of the remainder is unknown. The sample has 120,000 to 150,000 clones on record, 77% of them singletons. Roughly 4.9% of the sample is in the top ten clones. Sample: PBMCs. The origin of the receptors is a woman in her forties or fifties in good health and CMV-seronegative.

The rearrangement joins TRBV30 to TRBJ1-3; TRBD1 agrees at 7 bases. Trimming took 0 bases from V and 4 from J; bases not matched to a gene: 6. Per germline, CDR1 GTSNPN and CDR2 SVGIG (reference sequence). There are 15 residues in the CDR3. The CDR3 DNA reads as TGTGCCTGGAGTGTACTAGCGGGACAGGGAAACACCATATATTTT. Translation: CAWSVLAGQGNTIYF.

This clone was found a few times. At the DNA level, this CDR3 is encoded by other sequences in the same sample as well. V and J are TRBV29-1 and TRBJ2-5; 7 bases align to TRBD1. With 6 bases clipped from V and 1 base from J, the junction kept 2 bases outside the gene matches. Germline CDR1 SQVTM, CDR2 ANQGSEA. The CDR3 runs 12 residues. CDR3 region: CSVRDSQETQYF. CDR3 DNA: TGCAGCGTCCGGGACAGCCAAGAGACCCAGTACTTC.

V gene TRBV5-1 combines with J gene TRBJ2-2, with D possibly being TRBD2 (5 bases). This CDR3 has 14 amino acids. The germline gives CDR1 SGHRS, CDR2 YFSETQ. V lost 2 bases, J lost 1 base, and 6 bases lay in between. This CDR3 reads CASSLGGNTGELFF. Written as DNA, the CDR3 is TGCGCCAGCAGCTTAGGAGGGAACACCGGGGAGCTGTTTTTT.

V and J are TRBV29-1 and TRBJ2-1; tentative D call: TRBD2 (7 bases). Trimming cost V 4 bases and J 5 bases, with 12 bases left between them. Germline lookup yields CDR1 SQVTM and CDR2 ANQGSEA. This CDR3 is 13 amino acids long. The CDR3 nucleotides are TGCAGCGTTGCGGGGGGCGCAGACAATGAGCAGTTCTTC. It encodes CSVAGGADNEQFF.

This clone has a single count. This chain uses TRBV10-3 with TRBJ2-7; 7 nucleotides line up with TRBD1. The CDR3 consists of 12 residues. Germline assignment: CDR1 ENHRY and CDR2 SYGVKD. V shed 6 bases and J 6 bases; nucleotides not matched to a gene: 5. The CDR3 DNA reads as TGTGCCATCAGGGACAGGTTAGGCGAGCAGTACTTC. It specifies CAIRDRLGEQYF.

The chain employs TRBV30 and TRBJ2-7; D gene ambiguous. The germline V gene encodes CDR1 GTSNPN and CDR2 SVGIG (reference sequence). V lost 8 bases and J 6 bases, leaving 14 bases between the germline ends. This CDR3 spans 11 amino acids. The CDR3: CALNLGREQYF. The CDR3 nucleotides read TGTGCCCTGAATCTTGGGCGCGAGCAGTACTTC.

The V and J genes are TRBV7-8 and TRBJ1-5; D is possibly TRBD1 (6 bases). CDR3 length equals 16 residues. Trimming pared 1 base from V and 1 base from J, leaving 11 bases between. The germline V gene encodes CDR1 SGHVS and CDR2 FQNEAQ. CDR3 in DNA: TGTGCCAGCAGCTTAGGCCGGACAGTAAGCAATCAGCCCCAGCATTTT. Translated, it gives CASSLGRTVSNQPQHF.

This clone appeared once. The V call is TRBV30, the J call TRBJ1-3; no clear D. Germline CDR1 reads GTSNPN; CDR2 reads SVGIG (reference sequence). The V end lost 3 bases, the J end lost 0 bases, and 15 bases lay between the germline ends. The CDR3 sequence is 16 residues long. CDR3 bases: TGTGCCTGGAGCAAGGCCTCGCGGCACTCTGGAAACACCATATATTTT. Its translation: CAWSKASRHSGNTIYF.

Remarks on this clone: A read error may account for a junction end that differs from germline. The V and J genes are TRBV7-6 and TRBJ2-7, with a possible D match to TRBD1 (6 bases). Germline assignment: CDR1 SGHVS and CDR2 FNYEAQ. The CDR3 is 12 residues long. In DNA, the CDR3 is TGTGCCAGCAGCCTCCCACAGGGTAAAGGGACCTTC. Residues: CASSLPQGKGTF. Drawing the rest from reference TRBV7-6 and TRBJ2-7, the complete variable domain is GAGVSQSPRYKVTKRGQDVALRCDPISGHVSLYWYRQALGQGPEFLTYFNYEAQQDKSGLPNDRFSAERPEGSISTLTIQRTEQRDSAMYRCASSLPQGKGTFGPGTRLTVT.

This clone has just a few counts. This sequence joins TRBV27 and TRBJ2-1, with 8 bases aligning to TRBD2. V dropped 10 bases and J dropped 3; count of bases not matched to a gene: 11. The CDR3 sequence is 15 residues long. Germline CDR1 reads MNHEY; CDR2 reads SMNVEV (reference sequence). The CDR3 nucleotides are TGTGCCACCCAAGACCCGCGGGGGGACTACAATGAGCAGTTCTTC. The encoded protein is CATQDPRGDYNEQFF.

Turning to this clone: Other nucleotide sequences from this sample produce the same CDR3. The J gene is TRBJ2-3, the V gene TRBV9; maybe TRBD2 (5 bases). CDR1 SGDLS and CDR2 YYNGEE come from the germline V gene. Between the trimmed V and J ends, which lost 0 bases and 6 bases, there was a span of 8 bases. The CDR3 runs to 13 residues. The CDR3 loop reads CASSVGGGDTQYF. CDR3 bases: TGTGCCAGCAGCGTAGGTGGCGGGGATACGCAGTATTTT.

The V and J genes are TRBV2 and TRBJ2-2; 7 positions match TRBD2. The ends lost 6 bases at V and 5 bases at J; junction bases unmatched: 9. The CDR3 spans 15 residues. Per the germline V gene, CDR1 is SNHLY and CDR2 is FYNNEI. This chain's CDR3 is CASRVRGGNTGELFF. CDR3 sequence (DNA): TGTGCCAGCAGAGTTCGCGGGGGAAATACCGGGGAGCTGTTTTTT. Combining the CDR3 with reference TRBV2 and TRBJ2-2 gives the whole variable domain EPEVTQTPSHQVTQMGQEVILRCVPISNHLYFYWYRQILGQKVEFLVSFYNNEISEKSEIFDDQFSVERPDGSNFTLKIRSTKLEDSAMYFCASRVRGGNTGELFFGEGSRLTVL.

The V and J genes are TRBV15 and TRBJ2-1; D unresolved. This CDR3 has 14 residues. Trimming left V 1 base short and J 7 bases short, with 11 bases between. Germline loops: CDR1 LNHNV, CDR2 YYDKDF (reference sequence). CDR3 coding DNA: TGTGCCACCAGCAGAGGATCTACTACAAATGAGCAGTTCTTC. Amino acid sequence: CATSRGSTTNEQFF.

The chain is built from TRBV7-9 and TRBJ2-3; 9 bases map to TRBD1. The CDR3 length is 15 residues. Germline V gene data show CDR1 as SEHNR and CDR2 as FQNEAQ (reference sequence). V shed 5 bases, J shed 9 bases, and the junction held 12 bases outside the gene matches. The CDR3 bases are TGTGCCAGCAGCCCGGGGACAGGGCCAGGGGAGACGCAGTATTTT. This codes for CASSPGTGPGETQYF.

This clone was found once. The V call is TRBV5-3, the J call TRBJ1-4; 7 nucleotides line up with TRBD1. TRBV5-3 is sorted into the ORF group, with uncertain function. Germline trimming cut 2 bases from V and 8 bases from J; bases unmatched to any gene: 9. This CDR3 comprises 15 residues. The DNA for the CDR3 is TGTGCCAGAAGCTTACACAAGGGGGCCCGGGAAAAACTGTTTTTT. It encodes CARSLHKGAREKLFF.